This TCR beta chain emerged from a study of post-analysis software for immune sequencing data. Background on the study: Relapsing-remitting, secondary progressive and progressive-relapsing multiple sclerosis were all included among the disease courses.

Germline lookup yields CDR1 MGHRA and CDR2 YSYEKL. This CDR3 has 13 amino acids. Losses at the gene ends were 9 bases for V and 1 base for J; bases not matched to a gene: 5. General study points: Significantly lower normalized Chao1 diversity was seen in multiple sclerosis patients than in controls. Samples prepared in the same batch strongly co-clustered by F measure. Controls had lower frequencies than patients of about 5 TRBV segments, which included TRBV5-6, TRBV5-1 and TRBV20-1.

The authors incorporated unique molecular identifiers into the TCR beta cDNA libraries. Input of roughly 0.85 to 11 million T cells yielded 450,000 to 550,000 cDNA molecules. From the PCR reads, TCRdb called clonotypes with MiXCR, one entry per CDR3 protein. The sample lists approximately 350,000 distinct CDR3 sequences, approximately 38% occurring once. Comments on this clonotype: Its matching antigen is unknown.

The source is a girl aged 10 to 17 with multiple sclerosis. The chain is built from TRBV4-1 and TRBJ1-1; 7 bases are shared with TRBD1. Sequencing was performed on blood. The CDR3 loop is CASYGTANTEAFF. The CDR3 region has the DNA TGCGCCAGTTATGGGACAGCGAACACTGAAGCTTTCTTT.